This record concerns one T cell receptor beta chain sequence. These data belong to a study of blood T cell repertoires in COVID-19. The CDR3 covers 16 residues. Germline lookup yields CDR1 SGHRS and CDR2 YFSETQ. V lost 6 bases and J lost 6; bases outside the gene matches: 12. Generated by immunoSEQ multiplex PCR, the TCRdb table keeps only in-frame clones and is missing some. The data contain approximately 170,000 clones, about four fifths of them singletons. This chain links TRBV5-1 with TRBJ2-2, with 9 bases fitting TRBD2. Source material: peripheral blood. The TCR originated in a woman of 80 years or more with COVID-19, enrolled during active disease. CDR3 bases: TGCGCCAGCACCCCGGGCCGGACTAGCGCCTCCGGGGAGCTGTTTTTT. Its protein product is CASTPGRTSASGELFF.